This entry concerns a single TCR beta chain. Its antigen is not identified. The sample contains more than one DNA sequence encoding this CDR3. This sample was included in a study of shared clonotypes between healthy human individuals. General observations from the study: Represented diversity, genetic and exposure-history alike, was limited by few donors.

TCRdb keeps only in-frame clones here, not all; method: immunoSEQ multiplex PCR. The table shows fewer than 850,000 clones, with about 97% occurring only once. Naive CD8 cells, CD45RO-negative and positively selected for CCR7, excluded terminally differentiated effector memory CD45RA+ cells. Donors had no recently reported acute infections or vaccinations and were HIV-negative. The V gene lost 1 base and the J gene lost 4 bases, with 8 bases spanning the gap. CDR3 length equals 13 residues. Germline V gene data show CDR1 as SGHAT and CDR2 as FQNNGV. This TCR was sampled from a young man in good health. The sequencing sample was made of naive CD8+ T cells sorted from blood. The V call is TRBV11-2, the J call TRBJ2-7; D not resolved. CDR3 in DNA: TGTGCCAGCAGCTTAGGGCAACCTTACGAGCAGTACTTC. It specifies CASSLGQPYEQYF.